Below are 10 T cell receptor beta chains sequenced from a single sample in a study of cytomegalovirus exposure and HLA in healthy donors (dated by TCRdb to about 2017). The protocol used for the library was the immunoSEQ multiplex PCR assay. For the multiplex PCR, a mixture combining 60 forward primers for TCR Vbeta segments and 13 reverse primers for TCR Jbeta segments was used. TCRdb carries this immuneACCESS record with in-frame sequences only. Its versions omit some clonotypes, under half of them owing to an unresolved V gene in the studies checked, with the rest unexplained. In this sample the table shows 98,000 or so clones, about four fifths of which occur a single time. Together, the top ten hold 7% to 10% of the sample. Sequenced material: PBMCs. The source is a human donor in good health.

This sequence joins TRBV18 and TRBJ1-4; D is ambiguous. This CDR3 contains 16 residues. The V end was cut by 3 bases, the J end by 0 bases, with 11 bases between. In germline, CDR1 is KGHSH, CDR2 LQKENI. This CDR3 reads CASSPSGTATNEKLFF. For the CDR3, the DNA is TGTGCCAGCTCACCTTCCGGTACGGCAACTAATGAAAAACTGTTTTTT. Variable domain in full (rest from reference TRBV18 and TRBJ1-4): NAGVMQNPRHLVRRRGQEARLRCSPMKGHSHVYWYRQLPEEGLKFMVYLQKENIIDESGMPKERFSAEFPKEGPSILRIQQVVRGDSAAYFCASSPSGTATNEKLFFGSGTQLSVL.

This sequence joins TRBV5-1 and TRBJ2-3; D is perhaps TRBD1 (6 bases). Trimming pared 4 bases from V and 1 base from J, leaving 22 bases between. CDR3 size: 18 residues. CDR1 SGHRS and CDR2 YFSETQ come from the germline V gene. CDR3 DNA: TGCGCCAGCAGCGAAGGACAGTATACGCGCTCCCGCACAGATACGCAGTATTTT. Amino acid sequence: CASSEGQYTRSRTDTQYF.

This clone is a singleton in its sample. The chain recombines TRBV6-4 with TRBJ2-1; D uncertain. V was clipped by 5 bases and J by 0 bases, with 11 bases between them. Germline-derived CDR1 and CDR2 are MRHNA and SNTAGT. The CDR3 contains 15 residues. The CDR3 coding sequence is TGTGCCAGCAGTTCTGAGGAGAGCTCCTACAATGAGCAGTTCTTC. Translated, it gives CASSSEESSYNEQFF.

This clone was counted only a few times. The chain combines TRBV29-1 with TRBJ1-3, with TRBD1 matching 8 bases. The CDR3 covers 15 residues. Germline CDR1 SQVTM, CDR2 ANQGSEA. J lost 2 bases, V lost 7 bases, and 10 bases had no gene match. CDR3 residues: CSAGGTGVTGNTIYF. For the CDR3, the DNA is TGCAGCGCAGGTGGGACAGGAGTTACTGGAAACACCATATATTTT.

Concerning this clone itself: The sample holds other DNA sequences that translate to the same CDR3. The genes are TRBV6-1 and TRBJ1-6; the match to TRBD1 covers 10 bases. Germline V CDR1 and CDR2: MNHNS, SASEGT. The CDR3 contains 14 residues. V lost 1 base and J lost 9; bases outside the gene matches: 0. This CDR3 is CASSEGTGGSPLHF. The DNA for the CDR3 is TGTGCCAGCAGTGAAGGGACAGGGGGTTCACCCCTCCACTTT.

The rearrangement links TRBV11-2 to TRBJ1-1; D is unresolved. The CDR3 is made up of 13 amino acids. V lost 1 base and J 5 bases, leaving 8 bases between the germline ends. CDR1 is SGHAT, CDR2 FQNNGV, per germline. CDR3 sequence (DNA): TGTGCCAGCAGCTTAGCCCTAGGTACTGAAGCTTTCTTT. This gives the protein CASSLALGTEAFF. The whole variable domain, remainder taken from reference TRBV11-2 and TRBJ1-1, is EAGVAQSPRYKIIEKRQSVAFWCNPISGHATLYWYQQILGQGPKLLIQFQNNGVVDDSQLPKDRFSAERLKGVDSTLKIQPAKLEDSAVYLCASSLALGTEAFFGQGTRLTVV.

V gene TRBV5-1 combines with J gene TRBJ1-5, with unresolved D. CDR1 is SGHRS, CDR2 YFSETQ, per germline. Trimming pared 4 bases from V and 2 bases from J, leaving 10 bases between. The CDR3 is 14 residues long. CDR3 protein: CASSATVGNQPQHF. The CDR3 DNA is TGCGCCAGCAGCGCCACAGTAGGCAATCAGCCCCAGCATTTT.

The V gene is TRBV11-2, the J gene TRBJ2-2; D perhaps matches TRBD2 (5 bases). The V gene lost 4 bases and the J gene lost 6 bases, with 15 bases spanning the gap. Germline lookup yields CDR1 SGHAT and CDR2 FQNNGV. The CDR3 consists of 15 residues. This CDR3 is CASSSDRGYPGELFF. The CDR3, as DNA: TGTGCCAGCAGCTCTGACCGAGGGTACCCCGGGGAGCTGTTTTTT.

This clone was found once. The chain recombines TRBV11-3 with TRBJ2-1; 10 positions match TRBD2. Trimming removed 2 bases from V and 9 bases from J; junction bases left unmatched: 10. The CDR3 has 16 amino acids. CDR1 is SGHNT, CDR2 YENEEA, per germline. CDR3 sequence reads: CASSLRQRGGSGEQFF. DNA for the CDR3: TGTGCCAGCAGCTTACGACAGCGGGGGGGCTCTGGTGAGCAGTTCTTC.

The chain has TRBV5-1 and TRBJ1-3, with D unclear. The CDR3 consists of 15 residues. Per germline, CDR1 SGHRS and CDR2 YFSETQ. Trimming pared 2 bases from V and 1 base from J, leaving 10 bases between. This chain's CDR3 is CASSLDMLSGNTIYF. As DNA, the CDR3 is TGCGCCAGCAGCTTAGACATGTTGTCTGGAAACACCATATATTTT. Supplemented by reference TRBV5-1 and TRBJ1-3, the full variable domain reads KAGVTQTPRYLIKTRGQQVTLSCSPISGHRSVSWYQQTPGQGLQFLFEYFSETQRNKGNFPGRFSGRQFSNSRSEMNVSTLELGDSALYLCASSLDMLSGNTIYFGEGSWLTVV.